The 21 T cell receptor beta chains listed next were all sequenced from one sample in a study of blood T cells in healthy people across ages. Next came a second PCR, run for about 6 to 11 cycles, which used a sample-barcoded 5' primer along with a J-beta primer mix. TCRdb fed the 5' RACE reads into MiXCR, producing one record per CDR3 protein. The sample lists about 810,000 distinct CDR3 sequences, 30% to 45% occurring once. Material for sequencing was blood. All receptors derive from a man between 18 and 35 years old in good health.

Concerning this clonotype itself: This may be a read error: a much more frequent sequence differs by one nucleotide. V and J are TRBV5-1 and TRBJ1-2, with D unclear. Germline CDR1 reads SGHRS; CDR2 reads YFSETQ. The CDR3 consists of 13 residues. Deletions cut 4 bases from V and 10 bases from J, with 17 bases between. CDR3 nucleotides: TGCGCCAGCAGCGCTACAATGGCGCGTGACTACACCTTC. This gives the protein CASSATMARDYTF. The variable domain in full, completed from reference TRBV5-1 and TRBJ1-2, reads KAGVTQTPRYLIKTRGQQVTLSCSPISGHRSVSWYQQTPGQGLQFLFEYFSETQRNKGNFPGRFSGRQFSNSRSEMNVSTLELGDSALYLCASSATMARDYTFGSGTRLTVV.

V and J are TRBV7-3 and TRBJ2-7; no firm D call. The germline V gene encodes CDR1 SGHTA and CDR2 FQGTGA. The germline V and J ends were trimmed by 5 bases and 0 bases, with 23 bases remaining between them. The CDR3 sequence is 18 residues long. As DNA, the CDR3 is TGTGCCAGCAGCCAACCAAGGACGGCACCTTTGAACTCCTACGAGCAGTACTTC. This encodes CASSQPRTAPLNSYEQYF.

This clonotype was found a few times. This chain links TRBV20-1 with TRBJ1-5; D not resolved. The CDR3 runs 12 residues. The germline V gene encodes CDR1 DFQATT and CDR2 SNEGSKA (reference sequence). V was trimmed by 6 bases and J by 4 bases, leaving 10 bases between them. CDR3: CSAKRVNQPQHF. In DNA form, the CDR3 reads TGCAGTGCCAAGAGGGTGAATCAGCCCCAGCATTTT.

The V and J genes are TRBV25-1 and TRBJ2-7; 7 bases agree with TRBD2. Germline V gives CDR1 MGHDK, CDR2 SYGVNS. The length of the CDR3 is 16 residues. The V and J ends lost 4 bases and 5 bases, in that order; junction bases with no gene match: 14. The CDR3 loop reads CASSAGLPKDYDEQYF. The CDR3 bases are TGTGCCAGCAGTGCGGGACTACCCAAAGACTACGACGAGCAGTACTTC.

V and J are TRBV2 and TRBJ1-4; perhaps TRBD1 as D (5 bases). This CDR3 comprises 15 residues. The germline CDR1 and CDR2 sequences are SNHLY and FYNNEI. V gave up 4 bases and J gave up 10 bases, with 19 bases separating them. CDR3 DNA: TGTGCCAGCAGTGGGGGCACCGACTTCTCTCGAAAACTGTTTTTT. It codes for CASSGGTDFSRKLFF.

The rearrangement uses TRBV12-3 or TRBV12-4 and TRBJ1-5; the D is unclear. V was clipped by 2 bases and J by 10 bases, with 12 bases between them. The CDR3 extends over 13 amino acids. The CDR3 bases are TGTGCCAGCAGTTTAACTCAGGTCTTCCCCCAGCATTTT. Translation gives CASSLTQVFPQHF.

The genes are TRBV28 and TRBJ2-7; D is uncertain. This CDR3 is built from 18 residues. Germline V gives CDR1 MDHEN, CDR2 SYDVKM. Trimming shortened V by 3 bases and J by 2 bases, and 23 bases separated the two germline ends. CDR3: CASSLRIRNQRPTYEQYF. DNA for the CDR3: TGTGCCAGCAGTTTGAGGATCCGAAACCAGAGACCAACCTACGAGCAGTACTTC.

The gene calls are TRBV7-3 and TRBJ2-1; 9 bases match TRBD2. Germline V gene sequence: CDR1 SGHTA, CDR2 FQGTGA. CDR3 length: 18 amino acids. The J segment lost 3 bases and the V segment lost 1 base, leaving 10 bases of the junction unmatched. The CDR3 DNA sequence: TGTGCCAGCAGCTTAAATCGGGGAAGCGGGGGGATCTACAATGAGCAGTTCTTC. Translating it yields CASSLNRGSGGIYNEQFF.

This chain connects TRBV20-1 to TRBJ2-4; D tentatively fits TRBD1 or TRBD2 (5 bases each). The CDR3 is 16 amino acids. In germline, CDR1 is DFQATT, CDR2 SNEGSKA (reference sequence). V shed 4 bases and J shed 1 base, with 17 bases lying between them. DNA of the CDR3: TGCAGTGCTAACATAGGGACCCATAGGGCCAAAAACATTCAGTACTTC. It specifies CSANIGTHRAKNIQYF.

Notes on this clonotype: With a much larger clone just one base away, this may be a read error. This chain joins TRBV20-1 and TRBJ1-2, with D possibly being TRBD1 (5 bases). The CDR3 covers 14 residues. CDR1 is DFQATT, CDR2 SNEGSKA, per germline (reference sequence). This chain's CDR3 is CSARDPGGNYDYTF. Here the CDR3 DNA reads TGCAGTGCTAGAGATCCCGGGGGTAACTATGACTACACCTTC.

J is TRBJ1-6 and V is TRBV5-5; D uncertain. Germline V lookup: CDR1 SGHKS, CDR2 YYEKEE (reference sequence). This CDR3 is built from 16 residues. V dropped 0 bases and J dropped 0 bases, with 7 bases sitting between them. In nucleotides, the CDR3 is TGTGCCAGCAGCTTGGGAGCTAGCTCCTATAATTCACCCCTCCACTTT. Translating it yields CASSLGASSYNSPLHF.

This clonotype has a count of ten or more. This chain links TRBV29-1 with TRBJ2-7; 10 nucleotides match TRBD1. With 6 bases clipped from V and 3 bases from J, the junction kept 5 bases outside the gene matches. Germline V CDR1 and CDR2: SQVTM, ANQGSEA. This CDR3 comprises 13 residues. The CDR3 loop is CSVRDRGHYEQYF. In nucleotides, the CDR3 is TGCAGCGTCCGTGACAGGGGGCACTACGAGCAGTACTTC.

The V and J genes are TRBV4-1 and TRBJ2-1; 8 bases fit TRBD2. J gave up 10 bases and V 2 bases, and 10 bases lay outside the gene matches. Germline V lookup: CDR1 MGHRA, CDR2 YSYEKL. The CDR3 is 15 amino acids. The CDR3 DNA reads as TGCGCCAGCAGCCAAACTAGCGGTAGCTCCTACGAGCAGTTCTTC. This codes for CASSQTSGSSYEQFF.

This clonotype came up a few times. The chain joins TRBV6-6 to TRBJ1-2; D not resolved. Germline CDR1 and CDR2: MNHNY and SVGAGI (reference sequence). V dropped 4 bases and J dropped 4 bases, with 7 bases sitting between them. This CDR3 contains 12 residues. CDR3 nucleotide sequence: TGTGCCAGCAGTTCCTTCGGCTATGGCTACACCTTC. Encoded protein: CASSSFGYGYTF.

The table lists this clonotype with a count of one. The rearrangement joins TRBV30 to TRBJ2-1; tentatively, D is TRBD1 (5 bases). CDR1 and CDR2 from the germline V gene are GTSNPN and SVGIG (reference sequence). V lost 5 bases to trimming and J lost 7 bases, with 12 bases between them. The CDR3 length is 12 residues. The DNA for the CDR3 is TGTGCCTGGTCCCAAAGGGGAAATGAGCAGTTCTTC. Translated, it gives CAWSQRGNEQFF.

In this sample, this clonotype turned up a few times. The rearrangement uses TRBV20-1 and TRBJ2-1; 9 bases are shared with TRBD2. This CDR3 comprises 14 residues. Germline trimming cut 2 bases from V and 5 bases from J; bases unmatched to any gene: 4. Germline V gives CDR1 DFQATT, CDR2 SNEGSKA (reference sequence). The DNA of the CDR3 is TGCAGTGCTAGAATAGCGGGGGATAACAATGAGCAGTTCTTC. It encodes CSARIAGDNNEQFF.

This clonotype showed up many times. The genes are TRBV20-1 and TRBJ2-7; 7 bases are shared with TRBD1. Germline values: CDR1 DFQATT, CDR2 SNEGSKA (reference sequence). V lost 6 bases to trimming and J lost 6 bases; unmatched junction nucleotides: 8. The CDR3 consists of 12 residues. In DNA form, the CDR3 reads TGCAGTGCCAGAAAAAACAGGGGCGAGCAGTACTTC. Translation: CSARKNRGEQYF.

The chain links TRBV6-5 to TRBJ2-2; D not certain. Per germline, CDR1 MNHEY and CDR2 SVGAGI. V was trimmed by 3 bases and J by 4 bases, leaving 12 bases between them. The CDR3 loop spans 15 amino acids. The CDR3 coding sequence is TGTGCCAGCAGTTATAGTCCAACTTCCACCGGGGAGCTGTTTTTT. Its translation: CASSYSPTSTGELFF.

This clonotype was observed many times. This chain joins TRBV28 and TRBJ1-1; D not resolved. V was clipped by 4 bases and J by 4 bases, with 16 bases between them. The CDR3 is made up of 15 amino acids. Per the germline V gene, CDR1 is MDHEN and CDR2 is SYDVKM. The CDR3 is CASSSISREGTEAFF. The CDR3 coding sequence is TGTGCCAGCAGTTCGATCTCGAGGGAAGGCACTGAAGCTTTCTTT.

The J gene is TRBJ1-2, the V gene TRBV3-1; D is unresolved. The CDR3 sequence is 22 residues long. CDR1 LGHDT and CDR2 YNNKEL come from the germline V gene (reference sequence). Trimming stripped 3 bases from V and 7 bases from J, with 39 bases between. CDR3 nucleotides: TGTGCCAGCAGCCATCGGTCAGTACCGCAACTATGGTATCGATCCTCAACGGGTGGCTACACCTTC. Its protein product is CASSHRSVPQLWYRSSTGGYTF. The full variable domain, rest sourced from reference TRBV3-1 and TRBJ1-2, is DTAVSQTPKYLVTQMGNDKSIKCEQNLGHDTMYWYKQDSKKFLKIMFSYNNKELIINETVPNRFSPKSPDKAHLNLHINSLELGDSAVYFCASSHRSVPQLWYRSSTGGYTFGSGTRLTVV.

The genes are TRBV7-9 and TRBJ1-1; D not resolved. V lost 1 base, J lost 1 base, and 7 bases lay in between. The CDR3 is 14 amino acids. Germline assignment: CDR1 SEHNR and CDR2 FQNEAQ (reference sequence). This CDR3 is CASSLGAKNTEAFF. For the CDR3, the DNA is TGTGCCAGCAGCTTAGGGGCCAAGAACACTGAAGCTTTCTTT.